The table lists the clone carrying this TCR beta chain with a count of one. No antigen is known for it. Each donor supplied 8 to 10 milliliters of peripheral blood. The source of the sample is a study of blood T cells in healthy people across ages. Whole-study findings and limits: A roughly linear age-dependent decrease characterized TCR beta diversity per million T cells.

Germline V lookup: CDR1 GTSNPN, CDR2 SVGIG (reference sequence). The CDR3 has 16 amino acids. PCR was performed a second time for roughly 6 to 12 cycles using a sample-barcoded 5' primer and a J-beta primer mix. TCRdb passed the 5' RACE reads through MiXCR, listing each CDR3 protein once. The sample includes 1.4 million to 1.5 million distinct CDR3 sequences, approximately 38% of them seen just once. The material sequenced was blood. The sequence was obtained from a woman between 18 and 30 years old in good health. This chain uses TRBV30 with TRBJ2-5; D possibly uses TRBD1 or TRBD2 (5 bases each). The J call could be wrong; TRBJ2-7 is a better fit for the DNA end. CDR3 residues: CAWNLLGLGDAYEQYF. DNA for the CDR3: TGTGCCTGGAATCTCTTGGGGCTGGGGGATGCCTACGAGCAGTACTTC.